The 19 T cell receptor beta chains below were found in one sample sequenced in a study of blood T cell repertoires in COVID-19. The protocol was immunoSEQ multiplex PCR, while the TCRdb copy is restricted to in-frame clones and leaves out a portion. This table has fewer than 110,000 clones, 70% to 90% appearing once. Source material: peripheral blood. Receptors originate from a man between 45 and 60 years old in a cohort sampled during active COVID-19.

J is TRBJ2-1 and V is TRBV2; maybe TRBD2 (5 bases). Germline-derived CDR1 and CDR2 are SNHLY and FYNNEI. Trimming took 1 base from V and 7 from J, leaving 8 bases between them. The CDR3 is 13 amino acids. CDR3 protein: CASSEVRGNEQFF. The CDR3 bases are TGTGCCAGCAGTGAAGTACGAGGGAATGAGCAGTTCTTC.

V gene TRBV5-5 combines with J gene TRBJ2-2; the match to TRBD1 covers 8 bases. The CDR3 runs to 17 residues. CDR1 is SGHKS, CDR2 YYEKEE, per germline (reference sequence). The J segment lost 3 bases and the V segment lost 1 base, leaving 8 bases of the junction unmatched. CDR3 in amino acids: CASSLSPRTGYTGELFF. CDR3 nucleotide sequence: TGTGCCAGCAGCTTGAGTCCCAGGACAGGGTACACCGGGGAGCTGTTTTTT. Full variable domain (missing parts from reference TRBV5-5 and TRBJ2-2): DAGVTQSPTHLIKTRGQQVTLRCSPISGHKSVSWYQQVLGQGPQFIFQYYEKEERGRGNFPDRFSARQFPNYSSELNVNALLLGDSALYLCASSLSPRTGYTGELFFGEGSRLTVL.

The gene calls are TRBV2 and TRBJ2-3; 12 bases fit TRBD2. V trimming: 6 bases; J trimming: 3 bases; junction bases outside the gene matches: 7. The V gene's germline CDR1 is SNHLY and CDR2 FYNNEI. CDR3 size: 16 residues. CDR3 amino acids: CASRTRLAGDTDTQYF. The CDR3 DNA sequence: TGTGCCAGCAGGACCCGACTAGCGGGGGATACAGATACGCAGTATTTT.

The chain recombines TRBV30 with TRBJ2-7; TRBD2 is a possible D gene (5 bases). Trimming removed 3 bases at V and 5 bases at J, with 11 bases between. This CDR3 region has 12 residues. Germline CDR1 and CDR2: GTSNPN and SVGIG (reference sequence). The CDR3 nucleotides read TGTGCCTGGAGGGGGAGAGAAAACGAGCAGTACGTC. It translates to CAWRGRENEQYV.

The CDR3 sequence is CASSLGTSSDTQYF. DNA of the CDR3: TGCGCCAGCAGCTTGGGGACTAGTTCAGATACGCAGTATTTT. The chain combines TRBV5-1 with TRBJ2-3; 7 nucleotides agree with TRBD2. Germline-derived CDR1 and CDR2 are SGHRS and YFSETQ. The CDR3 is 14 amino acids. Germline trimming cut 0 bases from V and 4 bases from J; bases unmatched to any gene: 2.

This clone was seen only once. The V call is TRBV7-2, the J call TRBJ2-2, with 9 bases that match TRBD1. The CDR3 runs 18 residues. The germline CDR1 and CDR2 sequences are SGHTA and FQGNSA. The J segment lost 5 bases and the V segment lost 4 bases, leaving 14 bases of the junction unmatched. CDR3 in amino acids: CASSSTLVGQGQTGELFF. The CDR3 DNA reads TGTGCCAGCAGCTCCACCCTTGTGGGACAGGGTCAAACCGGGGAGCTGTTTTTT.

In DNA, the CDR3 is TGTGCCAGCAGTGTGGACAGGGGAGGATATGGCTACACCTTC. Encoded protein: CASSVDRGGYGYTF. The J gene is TRBJ1-2, the V gene TRBV2; 9 nucleotides line up with TRBD1. Trimming took 4 bases from V and 5 from J; bases not matched to a gene: 5. Germline assignment: CDR1 SNHLY and CDR2 FYNNEI. The CDR3 sequence is 14 residues long.

This chain links TRBV28 with TRBJ1-5, with TRBD1 matching over 7 bases. CDR1 is MDHEN and CDR2 is SYDVKM in the germline V gene. This CDR3 region has 14 residues. V gave up 5 bases and J gave up 7 bases; unmatched junction bases: 8. The CDR3 reads CASSENRGRQPQHF. CDR3 nucleotides: TGTGCCAGCAGTGAGAACAGGGGCCGCCAGCCCCAGCATTTT.

The J gene is TRBJ1-2, the V gene TRBV5-1; D gene uncertain. The CDR3 runs to 16 residues. CDR1 is SGHRS, CDR2 YFSETQ, per germline. Deletions cut 0 bases from V and 5 bases from J, with 17 bases between. The CDR3, as DNA: TGCGCCAGCAGCTTGGCCCCATCCCCTAGCGAGTATGGCTACACCTTC. Residues: CASSLAPSPSEYGYTF.

The chain joins TRBV5-1 to TRBJ2-5; tentative D call: TRBD2 (7 bases). Trimming shortened V by 2 bases and J by 4 bases, and 18 bases separated the two germline ends. The CDR3 spans 16 residues. Germline V gene lookup returns CDR1 SGHRS and CDR2 YFSETQ. The CDR3 is CASSLGLGGGRETQYF. CDR3 DNA sequence: TGCGCCAGCAGCTTAGGATTGGGGGGGGGCCGAGAGACCCAGTACTTC.

The chain is built from TRBV9 and TRBJ2-4; D uncertain. The germline V gene encodes CDR1 SGDLS and CDR2 YYNGEE. Trimming removed 0 bases from V and 13 bases from J, with 8 bases in between. The CDR3 extends over 11 amino acids. CDR3 nucleotide sequence: TGTGCCAGCAGCGTAGGTACAGAACAGTACTTC. Its translation: CASSVGTEQYF.

The gene calls are TRBV7-7 and TRBJ2-2, with D possibly matching TRBD1 (6 bases). Trimming left V 5 bases short and J 0 bases short, with 25 bases between. This CDR3 is 20 amino acids long. In germline, CDR1 is SSHAT, CDR2 FNYEAQ (reference sequence). The CDR3 here is CASSRNHLTPGQANTGELFF. CDR3 DNA sequence: TGTGCCAGCAGCCGAAACCATCTAACTCCGGGACAAGCGAACACCGGGGAGCTGTTTTTT.

The rearrangement links TRBV7-9 to TRBJ1-2, with D perhaps TRBD1 (5 bases). Looked up from germline, CDR1 is SEHNR and CDR2 is FQNEAQ (reference sequence). Between the trimmed V and J ends, which lost 5 bases and 4 bases, there was a span of 11 bases. The CDR3 totals 13 residues. Here the CDR3 reads CASSPGVIYGYTF. The DNA of the CDR3 is TGTGCCAGCAGCCCGGGGGTCATCTATGGCTACACCTTC. Combining the CDR3 with reference TRBV7-9 and TRBJ1-2 gives the whole variable domain DTGVSQNPRHKITKRGQNVTFRCDPISEHNRLYWYRQTLGQGPEFLTYFQNEAQLEKSRLLSDRFSAERPKGSFSTLEIQRTEQGDSAMYLCASSPGVIYGYTFGSGTRLTVV.

Details on this clone: One end of the junction varies from germline; a read error may be responsible. The V call is TRBV29-1, the J call TRBJ1-2; D gene ambiguous. Germline V gene data show CDR1 as SQVTM and CDR2 as ANQGSEA. The CDR3 loop spans 9 amino acids. The CDR3, as DNA: TGCAGCGCGATGCCTGAGGCCGGCTTC. Amino acids: CSAMPEAGF.

The chain couples TRBV2 to TRBJ1-6; 12 bases are a match to TRBD1. Trimming at V came to 2 bases and at J to 8 bases, leaving 7 bases not matched to a gene. The CDR3 length is 17 residues. CDR1 and CDR2 (germline): SNHLY, FYNNEI. CDR3 region: CASSEPGQGAKDSPLHF. The CDR3 DNA is TGTGCCAGCAGTGAACCGGGACAGGGGGCTAAGGATTCACCCCTCCACTTT. Combining the CDR3 with reference TRBV2 and TRBJ1-6 gives the whole variable domain EPEVTQTPSHQVTQMGQEVILRCVPISNHLYFYWYRQILGQKVEFLVSFYNNEISEKSEIFDDQFSVERPDGSNFTLKIRSTKLEDSAMYFCASSEPGQGAKDSPLHFGNGTRLTVT.

This chain links TRBV4-1 with TRBJ1-3; a weak D match, TRBD1 (5 bases). Deletions cut 1 base from V and 4 bases from J, with 14 bases between. The CDR3 length is 16 residues. Germline V gene sequence: CDR1 MGHRA, CDR2 YSYEKL. CDR3 sequence: CASSQGGGTSGNTIYF. The CDR3 nucleotides read TGCGCCAGCAGCCAAGGCGGAGGGACCTCAGGAAACACCATATATTTT.

This clone has more than one count but fewer than ten. The chain combines TRBV10-2 with TRBJ2-5; the match to TRBD2 covers 8 bases. The CDR3 extends over 14 amino acids. The V and J ends lost 5 bases and 0 bases, in that order; junction bases with no gene match: 2. Looked up from germline, CDR1 is WSHSY and CDR2 is SAAADI. The CDR3 region has the DNA TGCGCCAGCAGTTTAGCGGGGTACCAAGAGACCCAGTACTTC. Amino acid sequence: CASSLAGYQETQYF.

The J gene is TRBJ2-1, the V gene TRBV5-1, with TRBD2 matching over 8 bases. The CDR3 runs 14 residues. The germline V gene has CDR1 SGHRS and CDR2 YFSETQ. Trimming cost V 2 bases and J 6 bases; bases outside gene matches: 4. In nucleotides, the CDR3 is TGCGCCAGCAGCTTAGCAGCGGGGGTCAATGAGCAGTTCTTC. Its translation: CASSLAAGVNEQFF.

The chain links TRBV5-8 to TRBJ1-2; TRBD1 matches 8 bases. The CDR3 consists of 16 residues. The V gene's germline CDR1 is SGHTS and CDR2 YDEGEE. J gave up 5 bases and V 0 bases, and 9 bases lay outside the gene matches. The DNA of the CDR3 is TGTGCCAGCAGCTTGGCCGATCGACAGGGGAAGTATGGCTACACCTTC. Residues: CASSLADRQGKYGYTF. Full variable domain (outside the CDR3, taken from reference TRBV5-8 and TRBJ1-2): EAGVTQSPTHLIKTRGQQATLRCSPISGHTSVYWYQQALGLGLQFLLWYDEGEERNRGNFPPRFSGRQFPNYSSELNVNALELEDSALYLCASSLADRQGKYGYTFGSGTRLTVV.